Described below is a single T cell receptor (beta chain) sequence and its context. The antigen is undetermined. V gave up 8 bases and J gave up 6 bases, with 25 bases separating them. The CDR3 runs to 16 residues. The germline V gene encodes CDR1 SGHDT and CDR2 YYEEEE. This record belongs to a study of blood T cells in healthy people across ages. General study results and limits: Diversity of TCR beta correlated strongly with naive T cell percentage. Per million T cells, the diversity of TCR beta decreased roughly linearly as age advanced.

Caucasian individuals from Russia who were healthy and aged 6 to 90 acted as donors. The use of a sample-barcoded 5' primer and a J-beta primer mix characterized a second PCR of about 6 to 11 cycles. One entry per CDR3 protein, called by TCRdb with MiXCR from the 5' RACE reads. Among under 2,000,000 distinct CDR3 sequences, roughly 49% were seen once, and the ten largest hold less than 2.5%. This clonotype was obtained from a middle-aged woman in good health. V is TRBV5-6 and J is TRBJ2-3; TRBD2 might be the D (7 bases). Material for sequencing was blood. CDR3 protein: CASRWLGGLSSDTQYF. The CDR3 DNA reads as TGTGCCAGTAGGTGGTTGGGGGGGCTGTCTTCGGATACGCAGTATTTT.